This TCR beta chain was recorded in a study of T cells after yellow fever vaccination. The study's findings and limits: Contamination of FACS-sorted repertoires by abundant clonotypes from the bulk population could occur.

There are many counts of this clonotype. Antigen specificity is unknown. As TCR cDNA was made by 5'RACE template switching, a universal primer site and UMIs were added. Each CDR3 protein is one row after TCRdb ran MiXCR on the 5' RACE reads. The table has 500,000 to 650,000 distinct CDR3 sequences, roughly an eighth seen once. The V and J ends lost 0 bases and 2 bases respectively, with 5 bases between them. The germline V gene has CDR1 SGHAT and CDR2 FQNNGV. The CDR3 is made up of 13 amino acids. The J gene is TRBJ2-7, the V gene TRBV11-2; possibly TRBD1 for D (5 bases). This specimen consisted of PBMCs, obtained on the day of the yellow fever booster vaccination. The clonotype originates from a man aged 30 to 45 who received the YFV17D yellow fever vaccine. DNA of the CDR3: TGTGCCAGCAGCTTAGACAGGGCCTACGAGCAGTACTTC. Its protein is CASSLDRAYEQYF.